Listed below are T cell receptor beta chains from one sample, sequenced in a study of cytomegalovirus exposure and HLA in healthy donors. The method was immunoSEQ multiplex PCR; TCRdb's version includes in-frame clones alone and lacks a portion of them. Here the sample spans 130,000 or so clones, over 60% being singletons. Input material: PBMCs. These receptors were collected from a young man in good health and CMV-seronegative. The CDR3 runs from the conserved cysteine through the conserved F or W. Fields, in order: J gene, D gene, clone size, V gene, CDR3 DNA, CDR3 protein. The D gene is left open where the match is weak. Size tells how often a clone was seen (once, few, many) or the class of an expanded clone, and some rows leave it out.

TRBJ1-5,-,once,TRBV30,TGTGCCTGGAGTTCAGGTAGCAATCAGCCCCAGCATTTT,CAWSSGSNQPQHF
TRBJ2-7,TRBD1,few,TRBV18,TGTGCCAGCTCACGCGGACAGGGCCCAAACGAGCAGTACTTC,CASSRGQGPNEQYF
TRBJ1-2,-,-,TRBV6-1,TGTGCCAGCAGTGTCCAGGGTTGCGGCTACACCTTC,CASSVQGCGYTF
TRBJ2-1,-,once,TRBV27,TGTGCCAGCAGCCACCCGTCGGGGAGGAACTACAATGAGCAGTTCTTC,CASSHPSGRNYNEQFF
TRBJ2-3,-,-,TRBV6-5,TGTGCCAGCAGTTACGAGCGATACGATACGCAGTATTTT,CASSYERYDTQYF
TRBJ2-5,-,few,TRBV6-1,TGTGCCAGCAGTTTCGGGGAGACCCAGTACTTC,CASSFGETQYF
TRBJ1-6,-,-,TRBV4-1,TGCGCCAGCAGCCAGAAGCGGGTCCAAGATAATTCACCCCTCCACTTT,CASSQKRVQDNSPLHF
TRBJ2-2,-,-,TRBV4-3,TGCGCCAGCAGCCAAGACGCCGGGGTGGCCGGGGAGCTGTTTTTT,CASSQDAGVAGELFF
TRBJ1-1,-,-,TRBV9,TGTGCCAGCAGCGTACAGGGGTGGGGGGAAGCTTTCTTT,CASSVQGWGEAFF
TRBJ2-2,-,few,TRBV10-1,TGCGCCAGCAGTCAGGGAGGGGGCACCGGGGAGCTGTTTTTT,CASSQGGGTGELFF
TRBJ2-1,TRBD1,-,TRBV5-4,TGTGCCAGCAGCCCTGACAGGGTAAATGAGCAGTTCTTC,CASSPDRVNEQFF
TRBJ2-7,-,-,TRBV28,TGTGCCAGCAGAAGGGGGGAGCAGTACTTC,CASRRGEQYF
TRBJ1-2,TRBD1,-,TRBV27,TGTGCCAGCAGATCGCCCGGGACAGGGGGTCTTAACTATGGCTACACCTTC,CASRSPGTGGLNYGYTF
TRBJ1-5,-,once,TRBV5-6,TGTGCCAGCAGCCCCGGCCCTCGGGGTCAGCCCCAGCATTTT,CASSPGPRGQPQHF
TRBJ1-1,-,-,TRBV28,TGTGCCAGCAGTTCCATTGCGATGAACACTGAAGCTTTCTTT,CASSSIAMNTEAFF